This TCR beta chain comes out of a study of T cell changes during pregnancy in multiple sclerosis. Data came from immunoSEQ multiplex PCR; TCRdb stores just in-frame clones and leaves some out. The sample includes 30,000 to 45,000 clones, roughly 91% of them seen just once. V dropped 3 bases and J dropped 3; count of bases not matched to a gene: 3. This CDR3 spans 15 amino acids. CDR1 and CDR2 from the germline V gene are LNHDA and SQIVND (reference sequence). This sequence originates from a female donor in good health, enrolled as a control in a pregnancy study. The sequencing here drew on CD4+ T cells from peripheral blood mononuclear cells, taken after pregnancy. This sequence joins TRBV19 and TRBJ2-2, with TRBD1 matching over 8 bases. The CDR3 DNA reads as TGTGCCAGTAGTATCCAACAGGGGGACACCGGGGAGCTGTTTTTT. Protein product: CASSIQQGDTGELFF.